This TCR beta chain was found in a study of cytomegalovirus exposure and HLA in healthy donors. The study, taken as a whole, reports: Reportedly, diagnosis of cytomegalovirus status by the classifier showed high specificity and sensitivity. TCR beta chains numbering roughly 150 were designated cytomegalovirus-associated.

PCR used 60 Vbeta primers and 13 Jbeta primers. Sequenced by immunoSEQ multiplex PCR; TCRdb stores in-frame clones only, minus some. The sample contains some 120,000 clones, roughly 80% of which appear only once. CDR1 is WNHNN, CDR2 SYGVQD, per germline (reference sequence). Trimming at V came to 0 bases and at J to 9 bases, leaving 4 bases not matched to a gene. This CDR3 is 13 amino acids long. A note on this clone: What it recognizes is unknown.

This TCR derives from a man aged 25-45 years in good health and CMV-seropositive. The chain has TRBV10-1 and TRBJ1-2; 7 bases agree with TRBD1. Sequenced sample: PBMCs. The CDR3 is CASSESHRGSYTF. CDR3 in DNA: TGCGCCAGCAGTGAGTCCCACAGGGGCAGCTACACCTTC.